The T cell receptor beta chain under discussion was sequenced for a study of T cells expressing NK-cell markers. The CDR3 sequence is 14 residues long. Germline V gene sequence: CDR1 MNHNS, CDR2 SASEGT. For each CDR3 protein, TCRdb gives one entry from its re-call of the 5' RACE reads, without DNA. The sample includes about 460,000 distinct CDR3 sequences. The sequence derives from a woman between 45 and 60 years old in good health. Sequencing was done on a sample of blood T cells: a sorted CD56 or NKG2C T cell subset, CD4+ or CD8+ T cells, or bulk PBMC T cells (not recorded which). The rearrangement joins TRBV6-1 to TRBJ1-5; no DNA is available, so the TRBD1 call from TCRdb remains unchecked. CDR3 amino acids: CASFSTGQIRAQHF.